This T cell receptor beta chain was sequenced for a study of identical twins. The CDR3 contains 17 residues. The V segment lost 3 bases and the J segment 7 bases; nucleotides outside the gene matches: 7. Germline V gene data show CDR1 as LGHDT and CDR2 as YNNKEL (reference sequence). TCRdb analysed the 5' RACE reads with MiXCR anew, one entry per CDR3 protein. The sample lists 450,000 or so distinct CDR3 sequences, roughly 24% occurring once. This same sample was also taken into another study, of T cells expressing NK-cell markers. That work contributes: Sorted CD3+CD56+NKG2C+, CD3+CD56+NKG2C- and CD3+CD56-NKG2C+ T cells supplied TCR beta repertoires.

Material: CD4+ T cells sorted from blood. This chain connects TRBV3-1 to TRBJ2-1; 15 bases map to TRBD2. The clonotype originates from a woman aged 18-29 years in good health. The CDR3 region has the DNA TGTGCCAGCAGCCATGTATCCGGGACTAGCGGGAGGAATGAGCAGTTCTTC. This gives the protein CASSHVSGTSGRNEQFF.